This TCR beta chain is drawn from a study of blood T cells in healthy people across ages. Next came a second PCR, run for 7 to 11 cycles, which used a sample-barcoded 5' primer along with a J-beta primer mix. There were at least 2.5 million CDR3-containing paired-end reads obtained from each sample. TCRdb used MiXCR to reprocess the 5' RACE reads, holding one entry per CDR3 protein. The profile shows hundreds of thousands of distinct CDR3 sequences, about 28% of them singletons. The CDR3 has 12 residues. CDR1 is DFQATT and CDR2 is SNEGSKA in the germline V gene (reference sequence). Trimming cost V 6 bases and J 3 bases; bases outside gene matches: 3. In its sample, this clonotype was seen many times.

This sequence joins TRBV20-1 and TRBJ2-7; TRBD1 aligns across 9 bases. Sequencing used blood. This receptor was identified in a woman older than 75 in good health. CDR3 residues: CSARQGVYEQYF. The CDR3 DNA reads TGCAGTGCCCGACAGGGGGTCTACGAGCAGTACTTC.